This T cell receptor beta chain derives from a study of Ad26.COV2.S vaccination and SARS-CoV-2 variants. Treatment specified: some 20 received Ad26.COV2.S at low or high dose, single or two shots; roughly 5 received placebo; per-sample allocation not given. The study sampled participants on day 63 after the first vaccine or placebo injection. Produced via immunoSEQ multiplex PCR; TCRdb's table is partial and in-frame only. This sample has a few hundred thousand clones; roughly 87% occur once, and the top ten carry around 3.5%. This clone was seen only a few times. Antigen specificity is unknown. Study-level findings and limits: Vaccinees showed greater spike-specific TCR breadth than placebo recipients.

CDR3 length: 14 amino acids. From germline, CDR1 is SNHLY and CDR2 FYNNEI. Trimming left V 4 bases short and J 0 bases short, with 9 bases between. The origin of this receptor is a person between 18 and 60 years old who received the Ad26.COV2.S COVID-19 vaccine or a placebo. The sample consisted of peripheral blood, taken in a trial of Ad26.COV2.S vaccine versus placebo. The chain couples TRBV2 to TRBJ1-1; maybe TRBD1 (5 bases). The CDR3 DNA reads as TGTGCCAGCAGTGTTTGGACATTGAACACTGAAGCTTTCTTT. Amino acid sequence: CASSVWTLNTEAFF. Combining the CDR3 with reference TRBV2 and TRBJ1-1 gives the whole variable domain EPEVTQTPSHQVTQMGQEVILRCVPISNHLYFYWYRQILGQKVEFLVSFYNNEISEKSEIFDDQFSVERPDGSNFTLKIRSTKLEDSAMYFCASSVWTLNTEAFFGQGTRLTVV.